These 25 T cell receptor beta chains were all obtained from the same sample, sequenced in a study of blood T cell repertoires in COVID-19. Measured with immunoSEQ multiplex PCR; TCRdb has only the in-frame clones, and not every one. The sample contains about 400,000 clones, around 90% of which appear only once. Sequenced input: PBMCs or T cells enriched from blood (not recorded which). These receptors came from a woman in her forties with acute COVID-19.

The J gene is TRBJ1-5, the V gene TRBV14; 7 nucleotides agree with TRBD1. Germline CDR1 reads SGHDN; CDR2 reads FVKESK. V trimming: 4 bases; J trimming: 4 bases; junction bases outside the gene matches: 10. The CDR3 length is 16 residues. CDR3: CASSPRPGQENQPQHF. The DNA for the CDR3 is TGTGCCAGCAGCCCCAGACCCGGACAGGAAAATCAGCCCCAGCATTTT.

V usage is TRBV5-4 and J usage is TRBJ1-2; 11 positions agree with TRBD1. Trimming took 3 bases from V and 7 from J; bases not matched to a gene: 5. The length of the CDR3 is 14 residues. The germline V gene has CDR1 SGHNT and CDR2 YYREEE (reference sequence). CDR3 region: CASSSPGTGGGYTF. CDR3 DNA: TGTGCCAGCAGCTCACCCGGGACAGGGGGTGGCTACACCTTC. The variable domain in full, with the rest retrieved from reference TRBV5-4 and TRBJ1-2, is ETGVTQSPTHLIKTRGQQVTLRCSSQSGHNTVSWYQQALGQGPQFIFQYYREEENGRGNFPPRFSGLQFPNYSSELNVNALELDDSALYLCASSSPGTGGGYTFGSGTRLTVV.

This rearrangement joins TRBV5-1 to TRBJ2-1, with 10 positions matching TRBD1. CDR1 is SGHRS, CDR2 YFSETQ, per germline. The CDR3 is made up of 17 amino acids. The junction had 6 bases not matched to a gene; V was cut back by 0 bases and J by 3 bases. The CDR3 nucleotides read TGCGCCAGCAGCTTGGCTCGACAGGGGGCGATCTACAATGAGCAGTTCTTC. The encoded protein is CASSLARQGAIYNEQFF. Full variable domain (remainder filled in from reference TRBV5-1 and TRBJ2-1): KAGVTQTPRYLIKTRGQQVTLSCSPISGHRSVSWYQQTPGQGLQFLFEYFSETQRNKGNFPGRFSGRQFSNSRSEMNVSTLELGDSALYLCASSLARQGAIYNEQFFGPGTRLTVL.

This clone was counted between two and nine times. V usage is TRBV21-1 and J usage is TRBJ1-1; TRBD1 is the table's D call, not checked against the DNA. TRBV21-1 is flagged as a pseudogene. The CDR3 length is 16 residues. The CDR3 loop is CASSIWFGQGLTEAFF. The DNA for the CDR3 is TGTGCCAGCAGCATATGGTTTGGGCAGGGCTTAACTGAAGCTTTCTTT.

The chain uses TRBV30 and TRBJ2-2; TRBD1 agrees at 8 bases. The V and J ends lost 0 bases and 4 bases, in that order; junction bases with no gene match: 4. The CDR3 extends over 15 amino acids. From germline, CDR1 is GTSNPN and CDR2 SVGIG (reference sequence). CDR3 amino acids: CAWSVNRGITGELFF. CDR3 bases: TGTGCCTGGAGTGTAAACAGGGGGATCACCGGGGAGCTGTTTTTT.

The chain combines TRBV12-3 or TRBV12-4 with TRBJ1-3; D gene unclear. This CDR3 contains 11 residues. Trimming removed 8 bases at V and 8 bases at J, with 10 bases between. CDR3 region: CASARRDTIYF. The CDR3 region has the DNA TGTGCCAGCGCCAGACGGGACACCATATATTTT.

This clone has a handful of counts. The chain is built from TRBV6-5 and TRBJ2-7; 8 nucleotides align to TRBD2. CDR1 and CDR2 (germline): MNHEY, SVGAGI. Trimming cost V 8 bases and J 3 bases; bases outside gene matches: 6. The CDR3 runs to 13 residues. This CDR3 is CASARAGGYEQYF. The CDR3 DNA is TGTGCCAGCGCCCGTGCGGGGGGCTACGAGCAGTACTTC.

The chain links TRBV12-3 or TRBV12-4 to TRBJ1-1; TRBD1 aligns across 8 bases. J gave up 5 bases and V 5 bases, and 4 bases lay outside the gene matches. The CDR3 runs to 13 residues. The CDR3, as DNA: TGTGCCAGCAGTACAGGGGGTAGGACTGAAGCTTTCTTT. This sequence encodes CASSTGGRTEAFF.

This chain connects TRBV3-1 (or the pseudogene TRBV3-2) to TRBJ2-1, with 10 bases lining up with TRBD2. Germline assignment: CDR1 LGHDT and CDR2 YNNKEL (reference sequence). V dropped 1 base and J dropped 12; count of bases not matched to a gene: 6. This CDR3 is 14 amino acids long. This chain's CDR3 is CASSQGLAGAPQFF. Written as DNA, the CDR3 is TGTGCCAGCAGCCAAGGGCTAGCGGGGGCCCCGCAGTTCTTC.

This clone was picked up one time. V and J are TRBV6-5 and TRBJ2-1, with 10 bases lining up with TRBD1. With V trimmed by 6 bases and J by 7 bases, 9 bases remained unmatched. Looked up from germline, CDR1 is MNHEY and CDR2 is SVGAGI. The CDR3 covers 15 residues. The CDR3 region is CASRRDRGRINEQFF. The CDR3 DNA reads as TGTGCCAGCAGAAGAGACAGGGGGCGAATTAATGAGCAGTTCTTC.

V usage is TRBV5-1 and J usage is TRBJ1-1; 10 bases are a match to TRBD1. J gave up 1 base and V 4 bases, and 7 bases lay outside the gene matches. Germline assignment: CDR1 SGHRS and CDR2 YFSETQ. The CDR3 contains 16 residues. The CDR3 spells CASSLQTGGTNTEAFF. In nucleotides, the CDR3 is TGCGCCAGCAGCCTCCAGACAGGGGGCACGAACACTGAAGCTTTCTTT.

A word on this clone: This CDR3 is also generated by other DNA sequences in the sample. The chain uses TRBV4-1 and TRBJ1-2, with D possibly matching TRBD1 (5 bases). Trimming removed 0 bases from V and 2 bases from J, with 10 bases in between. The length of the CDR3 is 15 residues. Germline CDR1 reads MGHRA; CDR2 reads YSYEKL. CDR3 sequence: CASSQDGGRNYGYTF. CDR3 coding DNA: TGCGCCAGCAGCCAAGACGGGGGAAGGAACTATGGCTACACCTTC.

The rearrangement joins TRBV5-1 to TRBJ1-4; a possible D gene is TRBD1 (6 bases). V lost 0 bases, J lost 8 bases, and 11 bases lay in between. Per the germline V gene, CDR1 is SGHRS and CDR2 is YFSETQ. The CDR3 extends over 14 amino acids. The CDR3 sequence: CASSLEGGREKLFF. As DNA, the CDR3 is TGCGCCAGCAGCTTGGAAGGGGGACGAGAAAAACTGTTTTTT.

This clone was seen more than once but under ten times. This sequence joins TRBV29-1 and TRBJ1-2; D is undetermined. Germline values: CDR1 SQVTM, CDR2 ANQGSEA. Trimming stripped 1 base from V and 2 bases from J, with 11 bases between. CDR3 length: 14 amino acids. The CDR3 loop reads CSVEAGMGNYGYTF. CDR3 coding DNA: TGCAGCGTTGAAGCGGGGATGGGGAACTATGGCTACACCTTC.

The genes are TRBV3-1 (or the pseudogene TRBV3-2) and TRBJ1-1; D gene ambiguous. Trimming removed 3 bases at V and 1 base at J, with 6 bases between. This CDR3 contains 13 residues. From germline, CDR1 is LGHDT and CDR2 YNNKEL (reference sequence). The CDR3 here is CASSQSRNTEAFF. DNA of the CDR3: TGTGCCAGCAGCCAGAGCCGGAACACTGAAGCTTTCTTT.

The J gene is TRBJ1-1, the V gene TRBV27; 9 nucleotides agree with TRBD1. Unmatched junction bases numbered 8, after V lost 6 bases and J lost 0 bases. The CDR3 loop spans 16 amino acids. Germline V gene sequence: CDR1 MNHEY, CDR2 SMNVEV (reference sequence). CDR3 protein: CASSRGTGILNTEAFF. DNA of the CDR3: TGTGCCAGCAGCAGGGGGACAGGGATCCTGAACACTGAAGCTTTCTTT.

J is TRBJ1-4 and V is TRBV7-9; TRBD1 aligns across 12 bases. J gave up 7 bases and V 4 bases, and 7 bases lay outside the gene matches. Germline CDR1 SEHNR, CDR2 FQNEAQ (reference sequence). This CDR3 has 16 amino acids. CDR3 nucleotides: TGTGCCAGCAGCTCAGGGACAGGGGGCCGGGGTGAAAAACTGTTTTTT. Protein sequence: CASSSGTGGRGEKLFF. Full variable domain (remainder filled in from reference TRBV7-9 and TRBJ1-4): DTGVSQNPRHKITKRGQNVTFRCDPISEHNRLYWYRQTLGQGPEFLTYFQNEAQLEKSRLLSDRFSAERPKGSFSTLEIQRTEQGDSAMYLCASSSGTGGRGEKLFFGSGTQLSVL.

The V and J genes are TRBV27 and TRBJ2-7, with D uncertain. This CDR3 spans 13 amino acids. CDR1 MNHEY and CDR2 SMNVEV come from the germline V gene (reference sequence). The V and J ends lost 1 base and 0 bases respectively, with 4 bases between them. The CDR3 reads CASSLYNSYEQYF. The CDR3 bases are TGTGCCAGCAGTTTATATAACTCCTACGAGCAGTACTTC.

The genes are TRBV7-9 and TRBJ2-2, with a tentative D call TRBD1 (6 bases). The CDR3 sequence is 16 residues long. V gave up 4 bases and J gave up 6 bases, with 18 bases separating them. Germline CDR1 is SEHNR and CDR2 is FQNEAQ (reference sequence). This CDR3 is CASSSPAQGMAGELFF. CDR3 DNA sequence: TGTGCCAGCAGCTCCCCTGCTCAGGGGATGGCCGGGGAGCTGTTTTTT.

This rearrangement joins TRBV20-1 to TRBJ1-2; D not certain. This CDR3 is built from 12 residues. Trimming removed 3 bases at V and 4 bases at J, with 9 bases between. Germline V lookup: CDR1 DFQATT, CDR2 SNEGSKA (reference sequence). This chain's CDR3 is CSASPGPYGYTF. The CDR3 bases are TGCAGTGCTAGTCCGGGTCCCTATGGCTACACCTTC.

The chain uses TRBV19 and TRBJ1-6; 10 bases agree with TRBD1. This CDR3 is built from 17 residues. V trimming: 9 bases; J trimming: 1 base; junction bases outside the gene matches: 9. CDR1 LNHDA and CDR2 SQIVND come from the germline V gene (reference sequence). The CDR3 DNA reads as TGTGCCAGGGACAGGGGGGTTGTTGGTTCCTATAATTCACCCCTCCACTTT. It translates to CARDRGVVGSYNSPLHF.

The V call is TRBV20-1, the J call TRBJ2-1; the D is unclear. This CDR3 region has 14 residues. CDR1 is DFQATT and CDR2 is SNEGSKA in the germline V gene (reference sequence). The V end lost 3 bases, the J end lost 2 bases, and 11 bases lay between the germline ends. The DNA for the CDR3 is TGCAGTGCTAGTGGTGACTCCCCCTACAATGAGCAGTTCTTC. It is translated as CSASGDSPYNEQFF.

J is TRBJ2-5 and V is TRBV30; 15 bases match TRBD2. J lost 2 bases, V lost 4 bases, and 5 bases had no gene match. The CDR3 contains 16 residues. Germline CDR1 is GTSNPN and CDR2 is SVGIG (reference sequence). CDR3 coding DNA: TGTGCCTGGAACCGGGGACTAGCGGGGGGACAAGAGACCCAGTACTTC. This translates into CAWNRGLAGGQETQYF.

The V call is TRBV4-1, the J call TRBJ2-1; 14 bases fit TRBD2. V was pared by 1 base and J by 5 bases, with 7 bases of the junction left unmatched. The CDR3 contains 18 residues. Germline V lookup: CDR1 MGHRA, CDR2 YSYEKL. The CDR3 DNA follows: TGCGCCAGCAGCCAAGGTAGACTAGCGGGGGGGCTCAACAATGAGCAGTTCTTC. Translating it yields CASSQGRLAGGLNNEQFF.

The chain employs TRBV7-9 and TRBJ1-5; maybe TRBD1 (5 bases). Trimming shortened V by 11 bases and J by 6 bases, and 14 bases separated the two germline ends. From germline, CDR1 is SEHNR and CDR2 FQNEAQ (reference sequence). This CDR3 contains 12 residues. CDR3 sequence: CASGEMGQPQHF. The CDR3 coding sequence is TGTGCCTCGGGGGAGATGGGTCAGCCCCAGCATTTT. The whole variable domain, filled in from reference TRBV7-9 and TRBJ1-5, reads DTGVSQNPRHKITKRGQNVTFRCDPISEHNRLYWYRQTLGQGPEFLTYFQNEAQLEKSRLLSDRFSAERPKGSFSTLEIQRTEQGDSAMYLCASGEMGQPQHFGDGTRLSIL.